The 14 T cell receptor beta chains given below trace back to one sample, sequenced in a study. Using its own MiXCR run on the 5' RACE reads, TCRdb lists one record per CDR3 protein. The sample lists about 32,000 distinct CDR3 sequences, 24% occurring once. Sequencing was done on a sample of memory CD4+ T cells sorted from blood. The sample's subset: memory CD4+ T cells, CD4+CD45RO+CD25-. The receptors were gathered from a female donor with breast cancer.

Notes on this clonotype: A read error may explain this, as a much larger clone is one base away. This rearrangement joins TRBV5-6 to TRBJ1-1; D might be TRBD1 (6 bases). Germline V gene sequence: CDR1 SGHDT, CDR2 YYEEEE. The CDR3 totals 13 residues. The CDR3 bases are TGTGCCAGCAGCTTGACAGGGAACACTGAAGCTCTCTTT. It specifies CASSLTGNTEALF.

This chain joins TRBV6-2 or TRBV6-3 and TRBJ2-3; 15 bases align to TRBD2. Germline CDR1 MNHEY, CDR2 SVGEGT. V shed 7 bases, J shed 11 bases, and the junction held 16 bases outside the gene matches. There are 17 residues in the CDR3. In DNA form, the CDR3 reads TGTGCCAGCAACCCGGGACTAGCGGGAGGCGCAACCAGGGTGCAGTATTTT. This translates into CASNPGLAGGATRVQYF.

By share, this clonotype ranks as medium-sized. The gene calls are TRBV12-3 or TRBV12-4 and TRBJ1-2, with TRBD1 as a possible D gene (6 bases). CDR3 length equals 14 residues. The V end was cut by 6 bases, the J end by 4 bases, with 15 bases between. The CDR3 loop reads CASRPDSSSYGYTF. CDR3 DNA sequence: TGTGCCAGCAGACCGGACAGTTCCTCCTATGGCTACACCTTC.

This clonotype was seen once. This chain connects TRBV9 to TRBJ2-3, with TRBD2 identical over 13 bases. Germline V gene sequence: CDR1 SGDLS, CDR2 YYNGEE. V shed 4 bases, J shed 0 bases, and the junction held 8 bases outside the gene matches. The CDR3 is 18 residues long. CDR3 coding DNA: TGTGCCAGCAGCCGGTGGACTAGCGGGGGCGCTAGCACAGATACGCAGTATTTT. This sequence encodes CASSRWTSGGASTDTQYF.

This clonotype is medium-sized (0.01 to 0.1%) within its sample. At one of its ends the junction is not consistent with the germline gene, which may arise from a read error. This rearrangement joins TRBV29-1 to TRBJ1-2; TRBD1 is a possible D gene (6 bases). This CDR3 is 13 amino acids long. Germline V CDR1 and CDR2: SQVTM, ANQGSEA. In DNA, the CDR3 is TGCAGCGTTCAAGAGGGGGTTACCTATGGCTACACCTTC. Translating it yields CSVQEGVTYGYTF.

This clonotype was recorded a few times. V and J are TRBV28 and TRBJ1-6; D gene ambiguous. CDR1 and CDR2 (germline): MDHEN, SYDVKM. This CDR3 spans 16 amino acids. Between the trimmed V and J ends, which lost 5 bases and 9 bases, there was a span of 20 bases. The CDR3 DNA sequence: TGTGCCAGCAGTCTCGTCCCCGAAGGGAGCTCTTCACCCCTCCACTTT. Encoded protein: CASSLVPEGSSSPLHF.

This chain connects TRBV7-3 to TRBJ2-5; D not resolved. The V end was cut by 1 base, the J end by 1 base, with 7 bases between. There are 14 residues in the CDR3. Per the germline V gene, CDR1 is SGHTA and CDR2 is FQGTGA. The CDR3 DNA reads TGTGCCAGCAGCTTAATTGGGTCCCAAGAGACCCAGTACTTC. Its protein is CASSLIGSQETQYF.

Worth noting for this clonotype: At one end, the junction sequence differs from germline, possibly due to a read error. CDR3 loop: CTSSYNREIGELSF. The CDR3 DNA reads as TGCACCAGCAGCTACAACAGGGAAATCGGGGAGCTGTCTTTT. V is TRBV4-1 and J is TRBJ2-2; a weak D match, TRBD1 (6 bases). The CDR3 sequence is 14 residues long. Germline V CDR1 and CDR2: MGHRA, YSYEKL.

The chain is built from TRBV10-2 and TRBJ2-1, with no clear D. Germline lookup yields CDR1 WSHSY and CDR2 SAAADI. CDR3 length equals 13 residues. V lost 7 bases, J lost 7 bases, and 14 bases lay in between. The CDR3 protein is CASTVSLGNEQFF. The CDR3 nucleotides are TGCGCCAGCACCGTATCTCTGGGAAATGAGCAGTTCTTC.

This clonotype was counted at least ten times. The chain joins TRBV27 to TRBJ2-5; TRBD2 matches 8 bases. The CDR3 sequence is 13 residues long. The germline V gene has CDR1 MNHEY and CDR2 SMNVEV (reference sequence). J lost 4 bases, V lost 2 bases, and 0 bases had no gene match. The CDR3 region has the DNA TGTGCCAGCAGTTTAAGCGGGGGAGAGACCCAGTACTTC. Translating it yields CASSLSGGETQYF.

A few counts support this clonotype. The conserved phenylalanine or tryptophan is not found at the CDR3 terminus, so this likely reflects a read error. The chain uses TRBV5-6 and TRBJ2-1; 8 nucleotides match TRBD2. With 4 bases clipped from V and 8 bases from J, the junction kept 5 bases outside the gene matches. Germline assignment: CDR1 SGHDT and CDR2 YYEEEE. The CDR3 has 13 residues. The CDR3 bases are TGTGCCAGCAGCCGGGGACTAGTACATGAGCAGTTCCTC. Translation gives CASSRGLVHEQFL.

At least ten counts were recorded for this clonotype. V gene TRBV9 combines with J gene TRBJ1-6; D not certain. V lost 7 bases to trimming and J lost 10 bases, with 6 bases between them. CDR3 size: 10 residues. Germline V CDR1 and CDR2: SGDLS, YYNGEE. The CDR3 here is CASGGSPLHF. The CDR3 region has the DNA TGTGCCAGCGGTGGATCACCCCTCCACTTT.

V and J are TRBV9 and TRBJ1-1, with D possibly TRBD1 on 5 matching bases. The CDR3 is made up of 15 amino acids. Germline-derived CDR1 and CDR2 are SGDLS and YYNGEE. V lost 0 bases, J lost 5 bases, and 14 bases lay in between. The CDR3 bases are TGTGCCAGCAGCGTAGTCCACGGGGGAGGTACTGAAGCTTTCTTT. Protein: CASSVVHGGGTEAFF.

This clonotype was observed a few times. The CDR3 region is CASRSIATGELFF. CDR3 sequence (DNA): TGCGCCAGCAGGAGCATAGCCACCGGGGAGCTGTTTTTT. This rearrangement joins TRBV4-1 to TRBJ2-2; D not resolved. V was trimmed by 6 bases and J by 4 bases, leaving 9 bases between them. The length of the CDR3 is 13 residues. Per the germline V gene, CDR1 is MGHRA and CDR2 is YSYEKL.